This T cell receptor (beta chain) originates from a study of graft-versus-host responses after intestinal transplantation. Whole-study results and caveats: Some GvH clones appeared in ileal mucosa or blood before recipient bone marrow.

The table came from immunoSEQ multiplex PCR; TCRdb's copy has only in-frame clones and leaves some out. The sample has 80,000 to 100,000 clones, roughly 90% seen once. The CDR3 sequence is 17 residues long. With 3 bases removed from V and 3 bases from J, the gap between germline ends came to 20 bases. The germline CDR1 and CDR2 sequences are MNHEY and SMNVEV (reference sequence). Turning to this clone: Its antigen is currently unknown.

The source of this sequence is a human donor who was the organ donor for an intestinal transplant. The genes are TRBV27 and TRBJ1-2; D perhaps matches TRBD1 (6 bases). The input for sequencing was unstimulated CD8+ T cells sorted from spleen or lymph node cells, taken before transplant. CDR3 bases: TGTGCCAGCAGTTTGTCGAAGGGGGTAGGGGTAGACTATGGCTACACCTTC. Its translation: CASSLSKGVGVDYGYTF.